Listed below are T cell receptor beta chains from one sample, sequenced in a study of cytomegalovirus exposure and HLA in healthy donors. Method: immunoSEQ multiplex PCR; TCRdb's copy keeps in-frame clones and lacks some. Counted here are hundreds of thousands of clones, 70% to 90% occurring once; the ten biggest clones make up about 2.5%. Specimen: PBMCs. The source of these receptors is a woman in her late teens or twenties in good health and CMV-seronegative. CDR3s include the opening cysteine and the closing phenylalanine or tryptophan. Each record gives: clone size, V gene, D gene, J gene, CDR3 DNA, CDR3 protein. The D gene is left open where the match is weak. Clone size is shown for a subset of rows, as once, few, many or a class of expanded clone.

NA	TRBV2	NA	TRBJ2-7	TGTGCCAACCCCCCCCCGGGGGAAGCCTACGAGCAGTACTTC	CANPPPGEAYEQYF
NA	TRBV4-2	NA	TRBJ1-2	TGTGCCAGCAGCCAAGGTACAGGGTATGGCTACACCTTC	CASSQGTGYGYTF
NA	TRBV6-5	NA	TRBJ2-2	TGTGCCACCTCTCAGAGGGACACCGGGGAGCTGTTTTTT	CATSQRDTGELFF
NA	TRBV21-1	NA	TRBJ1-1	TGTGCCAGCAGCATATCTCGGGGAAAACTGAACACTGAAGCTTTCTTT	CASSISRGKLNTEAFF
once	TRBV28	TRBD1	TRBJ1-2	TGTGCCAGCAGTGCAAGGACAGGTACAGCTGGCTACACCTTC	CASSARTGTAGYTF
NA	TRBV29-1	NA	TRBJ1-1	TGCAGCGTTGGGGGGCGGGCTCAGAACACTGAAGCTTTCTTT	CSVGGRAQNTEAFF
NA	TRBV9	NA	TRBJ2-2	TGTGCCAGCAGCGTAGGGGTGACATTGAACACCGGGGAGCTGTTTTTT	CASSVGVTLNTGELFF
NA	TRBV7-8	TRBD1	TRBJ1-4	TGTGCCAGCAGCCCCTCAACCGGGACAGAGAGTGAAAAACTGTTTTTT	CASSPSTGTESEKLFF
NA	TRBV6-6	NA	TRBJ1-3	TGTGCCAGCAGACAGGTCTACTCTGGAAACACCATATATTTT	CASRQVYSGNTIYF
NA	TRBV5-1	NA	TRBJ1-4	TGCGCCAGCAGCCCTCCCGAAACAGGGCTTGAAAAACTGTTTTTT	CASSPPETGLEKLFF
once	TRBV7-2	NA	TRBJ2-4	TGTGCCAGCAGCTTATCCGGGACAAATAATCGGTACTTC	CASSLSGTNNRYF
NA	TRBV6-5	NA	TRBJ1-6	TGTGCCAGCCGGGCGGGGACCTATAATTCACCCCTCCACTTT	CASRAGTYNSPLHF
NA	TRBV5-4	NA	TRBJ1-1	TGTGCCAGCAGCTTGGGGACTTTGAGTGCGAACACTGAAGCTTTCTTT	CASSLGTLSANTEAFF
NA	TRBV29-1	NA	TRBJ1-2	TGCAGCGTCAGGGGATATGGCTACACCTTC	CSVRGYGYTF
NA	TRBV5-4	TRBD1	TRBJ1-1	TGTGCCAGCAGCCCCACAGGGGTTGAAGCTTTCTTT	CASSPTGVEAFF
few	TRBV13	NA	TRBJ2-7	TGTGCCAGCAGCTCCGGGTCCCGGAACGAGCAGTACTTC	CASSSGSRNEQYF
NA	TRBV4-1	NA	TRBJ2-7	TGCGCCAGCAGCCAAGAAGTCCGGAGAGACGAGCAGTACTTC	CASSQEVRRDEQYF
NA	TRBV7-9	TRBD1	TRBJ1-2	TGTGCCAGCAGCACCCCGGACAGGGGCGAATATGGCTACACCTTC	CASSTPDRGEYGYTF
NA	TRBV2	TRBD1	TRBJ1-5	TGTGCCAGCAGTGAAGAGAGAACAGGGGCTTGGCAGCCCCAGCATTTT	CASSEERTGAWQPQHF
NA	TRBV5-1	TRBD2	TRBJ2-3	TGCGCCAGCAGCTTGGGACTAGCGACCACAGATACGCAGTATTTT	CASSLGLATTDTQYF
NA	TRBV5-1	TRBD1	TRBJ2-3	TGCGCCAGCAGCATGACAGGGGGCTCCACAGATACGCAGTATTTT	CASSMTGGSTDTQYF